The rows below give T cell receptor beta chains drawn from one sample of a study of shared T cell receptors in the human thymus. Measured with immunoSEQ multiplex PCR; TCRdb has only the in-frame clones, and not every one. The table lists hundreds of thousands of clones, more than 75% of them singletons. A further study also used this sample, focusing on human thymus T cells.

Sequenced sample: thymocytes. The receptors originated from a boy under two years old with a congenital heart defect. Each CDR3 is given with its conserved first and last residue. D genes are given only for firm matches. Where a row states a size, it is once, few, many or the class of an expanded clone; other rows omit it.

>TRBV4-1|TRBD2|TRBJ2-1|-
CASSQEGLAGGRSYNEQFF
TGCGCCAGCAGCCAGGAAGGACTAGCGGGAGGTCGGTCCTACAATGAGCAGTTCTTC
>TRBV9|TRBD2|TRBJ2-1|-
CASRLRGEGPGNEQFF
TGTGCCAGCCGGCTCCGGGGGGAGGGCCCGGGCAATGAGCAGTTCTTC
>TRBV7-2|TRBD2|TRBJ2-3|-
CASSSLAGDADTQYF
TGTGCCAGCAGCTCCCTAGCGGGTGACGCAGATACGCAGTATTTT
>TRBV5-1|TRBD2|TRBJ2-5|-
CASSLGGTSGIIRQETQYF
TGCGCCAGCAGCTTGGGCGGGACTAGCGGGATCATCCGGCAAGAGACCCAGTACTTC
>TRBV5-1|TRBD2|TRBJ2-1|-
CASSLAKTPRAGVYNEQFF
TGCGCCAGCAGCTTGGCTAAAACGCCTCGGGCGGGAGTTTACAATGAGCAGTTCTTC
>TRBV30|-|TRBJ2-5|once
CAWSVAGGSQGAQYF
TGTGCCTGGAGTGTAGCGGGAGGATCACAGGGGGCCCAGTACTTC
>TRBV4-2|TRBD2|TRBJ2-5|-
CASSQGAGEELETQYF
TGTGCCAGCAGCCAAGGGGCGGGAGAGGAGTTGGAGACCCAGTACTTC
>TRBV5-3|TRBD2|TRBJ2-5|few
CARSFPSGIPPETQYF
TGTGCCAGAAGCTTTCCTAGCGGGATCCCTCCAGAGACCCAGTACTTC
>TRBV7-2|TRBD2|TRBJ2-3|-
CASSSWTSGTDTQYF
TGTGCCAGCAGCTCTTGGACTAGCGGCACAGATACGCAGTATTTT
>TRBV19|TRBD1|TRBJ1-2|-
CASTQTGRYGYTF
TGTGCCAGTACCCAGACAGGGCGGTATGGCTACACCTTC
>TRBV5-3|TRBD2|TRBJ2-7|-
CARSLVASGSKSSYEQYF
TGTGCCAGAAGCTTGGTCGCTAGCGGGTCCAAAAGCTCCTACGAGCAGTACTTC
>TRBV25-1|-|TRBJ2-1|-
CASSEPSAPASGYEQFF
TGTGCCAGCAGTGAACCCTCAGCTCCCGCCTCAGGTTATGAGCAGTTCTTC
>TRBV5-1|-|TRBJ1-5|-
CASSLDGQPQHF
TGCGCCAGCAGCTTGGACGGTCAGCCCCAGCATTTT
>TRBV5-1|TRBD1|TRBJ2-3|-
CASSHSDAPGGTQYF
TGCGCCAGCAGCCACTCGGATGCCCCAGGGGGTACGCAGTATTTT
>TRBV27|-|TRBJ2-7|-
CASSPGSGQYF
TGTGCCAGCAGTCCCGGGAGCGGGCAGTACTTC
>TRBV2|TRBD1|TRBJ2-2|few
CASSGWPGQGKNCEELFF
TGTGCCAGCAGTGGGTGGCCAGGACAGGGGAAAAATTGCGAGGAGCTGTTTTTT
>TRBV5-8|TRBD1|TRBJ2-3|-
CASSLVPRDRDPDTQYF
TGTGCCAGCAGCTTGGTCCCCCGAGACAGGGACCCAGATACGCAGTATTTT
>TRBV7-7|TRBD2|TRBJ2-2|few
CASSPVAGGNTGELFF
TGTGCTAGCAGCCCCGTAGCGGGAGGGAACACCGGGGAGCTGTTTTTT
>TRBV6-5|-|TRBJ1-2|-
CASSIYSHYGYTF
TGTGCCAGCAGCATATACAGCCACTATGGCTACACCTTC
>TRBV7-2|-|TRBJ2-3|few
CASSGFAPSTQYF
TGTGCCAGCAGCGGGTTCGCCCCTAGTACGCAGTATTTT
>TRBV11-1|TRBD2|TRBJ2-1|-
CASSLALAGEQFF
TGTGCCAGCAGCTTAGCCCTAGCGGGGGAGCAGTTCTTC
>TRBV7-9|-|TRBJ2-2|-
CASSLGLAMNTGELFF
TGTGCCAGCAGCTTAGGGCTAGCGATGAACACCGGGGAGCTGTTTTTT
>TRBV7-2|-|TRBJ2-3|-
CASSWARRPHTDTQYF
TGTGCCAGCAGCTGGGCTAGGAGGCCACATACAGATACGCAGTATTTT
>TRBV11-1|TRBD1|TRBJ2-1|-
CASSQRGQVGSYNEQFF
TGTGCCAGCAGCCAACGGGGACAGGTAGGCTCCTACAATGAGCAGTTCTTC
>TRBV27|TRBD2|TRBJ2-7|-
CASSLRGLAGSYEQYF
TGTGCCAGCAGTTTACGGGGACTAGCGGGCTCCTACGAGCAGTACTTC
>TRBV2|TRBD1|TRBJ2-1|few
CASSEDKRTGEGNEQFF
TGTGCCAGCAGTGAAGATAAGAGGACAGGCGAGGGCAATGAGCAGTTCTTC
>TRBV4-1|-|TRBJ2-5|once
CASSQDLGATQYF
TGCGCCAGCAGCCAAGATTTAGGAGCGACCCAGTACTTC
>TRBV10-3|TRBD1|TRBJ2-3|few
CAISEGTGGLSTDTQYF
TGTGCCATCAGTGAGGGAACAGGGGGTCTAAGCACAGATACGCAGTATTTT
>TRBV6-6|TRBD1|TRBJ2-7|-
CASSPGTGGNEQYF
TGTGCCAGCAGTCCCGGGACAGGGGGCAACGAGCAGTACTTC
>TRBV21-1|-|TRBJ1-2|-
CASAGPNYGYTF
TGTGCCAGCGCGGGGCCTAACTATGGCTACACCTTC
>TRBV5-4|TRBD1|TRBJ1-2|-
CASSGGTGDGYTF
TGTGCCAGCAGCGGAGGGACAGGAGACGGCTACACCTTC
>TRBV29-1|TRBD1|TRBJ1-3|-
CSVEDLRPRQGRTGNTIYF
TGCAGCGTTGAAGATCTCCGCCCTCGACAGGGTAGAACTGGAAACACCATATATTTT
>TRBV4-1|-|TRBJ1-5|-
CASSQEHWTPNQPQHF
TGCGCCAGCAGCCAAGAGCACTGGACACCCAATCAGCCCCAGCATTTT
>TRBV5-4|-|TRBJ2-5|-
CASTTQSQETQYF
TGTGCCAGCACTACTCAATCGCAAGAGACCCAGTACTTC
>TRBV4-2|TRBD1|TRBJ2-4|-
CASSQEGTGLNIQYF
TGTGCCAGCAGCCAAGAGGGGACAGGGCTGAACATTCAGTACTTC
>TRBV2|-|TRBJ2-2|-
CASSEPRGPGELFF
TGTGCCAGCAGCGAACCCAGGGGCCCCGGGGAGCTGTTTTTT
>TRBV12-5|-|TRBJ2-2|-
CASGQSPGSGELFF
TGTGCTAGTGGCCAGAGCCCAGGGTCCGGGGAGCTGTTTTTT
>TRBV28|-|TRBJ2-7|-
CASSLRGLRGYEQYF
TGTGCCAGCAGTTTGAGGGGCTTGCGGGGATACGAGCAGTACTTC
>TRBV6-4|TRBD1|TRBJ1-5|-
CASSPRDREQYSNQPQHF
TGTGCCAGCAGTCCCCGGGACAGGGAACAATATAGCAATCAGCCCCAGCATTTT
>TRBV7-9|-|TRBJ2-3|-
CASSLAASVSTDTQYF
TGTGCCAGCAGCTTAGCGGCTAGCGTTAGCACAGATACGCAGTATTTT
>TRBV2|-|TRBJ2-5|once
CASSGGSRQGGRETQYF
TGTGCCAGCAGTGGGGGGAGTAGGCAGGGGGGAAGAGAGACCCAGTACTTC
>TRBV7-9|TRBD1|TRBJ1-4|-
CASSLAGQGAQGLLEKLFF
TGTGCCAGCAGCTTAGCGGGACAGGGGGCGCAGGGGCTTCTTGAAAAACTGTTTTTT
>TRBV5-1|TRBD2|TRBJ2-1|few
CASRQTSGRPYNEQFF
TGCGCCAGCAGGCAGACTAGCGGGAGGCCCTACAATGAGCAGTTCTTC
>TRBV6-1|-|TRBJ1-5|-
CASSEAFWGQPQHF
TGTGCCAGCAGTGAAGCGTTCTGGGGCCAGCCCCAGCATTTT
>TRBV29-1|-|TRBJ1-2|-
CSAEAGNRGYTF
TGCAGCGCCGAGGCAGGGAATCGTGGCTACACCTTC
>TRBV27|-|TRBJ2-2|once
CASRGDRNTGELFF
TGTGCCAGCAGGGGTGACAGGAACACCGGGGAGCTGTTTTTT
>TRBV10-1|-|TRBJ2-1|-
CASSDQGFGNEQFF
TGCGCCAGCAGTGACCAGGGATTCGGCAATGAGCAGTTCTTC
>TRBV30|-|TRBJ1-6|-
CAWQGLDSPLHF
TGTGCCTGGCAGGGCCTTGATTCACCCCTCCACTTT
>TRBV19|TRBD1|TRBJ1-3|-
CASSRQGTGNTIYF
TGTGCCAGTAGTCGACAGGGTACTGGAAACACCATATATTTT
>TRBV5-4|-|TRBJ1-3|few
CASSFTGLSSGNTIYF
TGTGCCAGCAGCTTTACCGGACTAAGCTCTGGAAACACCATATATTTT
>TRBV6-1|TRBD2|TRBJ2-7|-
CASSEIAGGRYEQYF
TGTGCCAGCAGCGAGATAGCGGGAGGGCGGTACGAGCAGTACTTC
>TRBV7-9|-|TRBJ2-6|-
CASSLGGAHSGANVLTF
TGTGCCAGCAGCTTAGGGGGAGCCCACTCTGGGGCCAACGTCCTGACTTTC
>TRBV6-1|-|TRBJ1-3|few
CASSDTRRGTYSGNTIYF
TGTGCCAGCAGTGACACACGCAGGGGAACCTACTCTGGAAACACCATATATTTT
>TRBV19|-|TRBJ2-1|-
CASSIDHLGDKLHEQFF
TGTGCCAGTAGTATAGATCACCTGGGAGACAAACTGCATGAGCAGTTCTTC
>TRBV5-1|-|TRBJ2-7|few
CASSLEGVQGSSYEQYF
TGCGCCAGCAGCTTGGAGGGGGTCCAAGGGAGTTCCTACGAGCAGTACTTC
>TRBV13|TRBD2|TRBJ2-2|-
CASSLVRAGLAGVCAGELFF
TGTGCCAGCAGCTTAGTACGTGCGGGACTAGCGGGAGTGTGCGCCGGGGAGCTGTTTTTT
>TRBV28|TRBD2|TRBJ2-7|-
CASSLRGGSTTYEQYF
TGTGCCAGCAGTTTAAGGGGCGGGAGTACGACCTACGAGCAGTACTTC
>TRBV5-1|TRBD2|TRBJ2-1|-
CASSLASGRAGYEQFF
TGCGCCAGCAGCTTGGCGAGCGGGAGGGCCGGGTATGAGCAGTTCTTC
>TRBV5-4|-|TRBJ1-1|-
CASSRGAADTEAFF
TGTGCCAGCAGCCGGGGTGCTGCGGACACTGAAGCTTTCTTT